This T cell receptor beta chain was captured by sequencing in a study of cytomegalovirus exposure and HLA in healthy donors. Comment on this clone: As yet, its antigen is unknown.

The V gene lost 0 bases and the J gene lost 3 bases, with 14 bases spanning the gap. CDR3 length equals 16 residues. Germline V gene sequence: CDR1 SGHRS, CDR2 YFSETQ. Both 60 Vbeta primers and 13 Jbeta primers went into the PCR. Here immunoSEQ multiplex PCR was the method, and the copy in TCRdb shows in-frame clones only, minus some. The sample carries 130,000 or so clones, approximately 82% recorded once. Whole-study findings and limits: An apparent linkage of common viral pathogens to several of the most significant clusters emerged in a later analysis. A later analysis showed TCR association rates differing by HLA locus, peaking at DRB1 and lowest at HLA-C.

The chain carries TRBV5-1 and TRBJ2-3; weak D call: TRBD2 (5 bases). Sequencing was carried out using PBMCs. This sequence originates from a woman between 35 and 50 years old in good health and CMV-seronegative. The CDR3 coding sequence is TGCGCCAGCAGCTTGGACAGCGGCGGATTGACAGATACGCAGTATTTT. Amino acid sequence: CASSLDSGGLTDTQYF.